This TCR beta chain was found in a study of molecular identifiers for immune sequencing clone quantification. The CDR3 loop spans 13 amino acids. Trimming shortened V by 0 bases and J by 4 bases, and 5 bases separated the two germline ends. The germline gives CDR1 SGHAT, CDR2 FQNNGV. Each CDR3 protein is one row after TCRdb ran MiXCR on the PCR reads. The sample carries a few hundred thousand distinct CDR3 sequences, roughly a quarter recorded once. This clonotype occurred a few times. This could be a read error, since a much larger clone is one nucleotide away. This clonotype was obtained from a human donor in good health. Some libraries in this study had Jurkat cell RNA spiked in. The sample comprised naive CD8+ T cells from blood, with Jurkat cell RNA spiked in. Sample subset: FACS-sorted CD8+CD4-CCR7+CD45RA+ naive T cells. The chain carries TRBV11-2 and TRBJ2-3, with D possibly matching TRBD2 (5 bases). The CDR3, as DNA: TGTGCCAGCAGCTTAGATAGCGCAGATACGCAGTATTTT. Amino acid sequence: CASSLDSADTQYF.